Each of the 22 T cell receptor beta chains below was sequenced from the same sample in a study of T-cell reconstitution after alpha-beta-depleted transplantation in children. During its preparation, the TCRbeta library received unique molecular identifiers. One entry per CDR3 protein, called by TCRdb with MiXCR from the PCR reads. Of a few hundred thousand distinct CDR3 sequences detected, about a tenth appear once; the ten largest clones hold roughly 7.1%. The sequenced sample was PBMCs, obtained before TCRalphabeta/CD19-depleted stem cell transplant. The receptors originated from a boy under two years old with acute myeloid leukemia, due to receive a stem cell transplant.

This clonotype was counted only a few times. The V call is TRBV20-1, the J call TRBJ1-2; D may be TRBD1 (5 bases). Germline CDR1 reads DFQATT; CDR2 reads SNEGSKA (reference sequence). This CDR3 is 16 amino acids long. Trimming shortened V by 0 bases and J by 4 bases, and 18 bases separated the two germline ends. CDR3 nucleotide sequence: TGCAGTGCTAGAGATTACGAGGCGGGGACCTTCTATGGCTACACCTTC. Its protein product is CSARDYEAGTFYGYTF.

This clonotype was counted a few times. The genes are TRBV12-3 or TRBV12-4 and TRBJ2-1, with TRBD2 matching over 12 bases. The V and J ends lost 4 bases and 12 bases, in that order; junction bases with no gene match: 13. This CDR3 spans 16 amino acids. The CDR3 reads CASSSRTSGAPPRQFF. The DNA for the CDR3 is TGTGCCAGCAGTTCCCGGACTAGCGGGGCCCCTCCACGGCAGTTCTTC.

This chain connects TRBV7-9 to TRBJ2-7; the D is unclear. Per the germline V gene, CDR1 is SEHNR and CDR2 is FQNEAQ (reference sequence). The ends were cut back, 3 bases at V and 2 bases at J, with 8 bases in the middle. The CDR3 has 13 residues. The CDR3 spells CASSLIDPYEQYF. DNA of the CDR3: TGTGCCAGCAGCTTGATAGACCCCTACGAGCAGTACTTC.

This clonotype was counted ten times or more. The CDR3 reads CASTRTLSSYNEQFF. The CDR3 coding sequence is TGTGCCAGCACCAGGACCCTGAGCTCCTACAATGAGCAGTTCTTC. The chain couples TRBV5-6 to TRBJ2-1, with D uncertain. Germline CDR1 reads SGHDT; CDR2 reads YYEEEE. V lost 6 bases, J lost 0 bases, and 13 bases lay in between. The CDR3 runs 15 residues.

This clonotype came up a few times. The J gene is TRBJ1-1, the V gene TRBV20-1; no firm D call. The CDR3 runs to 14 residues. Trimming shortened V by 1 base and J by 4 bases, and 13 bases separated the two germline ends. Germline V CDR1 and CDR2: DFQATT, SNEGSKA (reference sequence). In DNA, the CDR3 is TGCAGTGCTAGAGTGGCAGGAAGAGTCACTGAAGCTTTCTTT. Protein product: CSARVAGRVTEAFF.

This clonotype was found many times. The chain combines TRBV5-8 with TRBJ2-3; TRBD2 agrees at 9 bases. CDR1 is SGHTS, CDR2 YDEGEE, per germline. The CDR3 is made up of 16 amino acids. The ends lost 0 bases at V and 0 bases at J; junction bases unmatched: 2. CDR3 in amino acids: CASSLGLAESTDTQYF. CDR3 in DNA: TGTGCCAGCAGCTTGGGACTAGCGGAAAGCACAGATACGCAGTATTTT.

This clonotype has a count of ten or more. The rearrangement links TRBV9 to TRBJ2-2, with 7 nucleotides matching TRBD1. Germline V gives CDR1 SGDLS, CDR2 YYNGEE. V dropped 3 bases and J dropped 5; count of bases not matched to a gene: 4. This CDR3 has 14 residues. The CDR3 DNA reads as TGTGCCAGCAGCGAGAGGGGACAGACCGGGGAGCTGTTTTTT. This sequence encodes CASSERGQTGELFF.

This clonotype was detected ten times or more. V usage is TRBV21-1 and J usage is TRBJ2-1; the D segment call TRBD1 is taken from the table without a DNA check. TRBV21-1 is listed as a pseudogene. This CDR3 has 12 residues. The CDR3 DNA is TGTGCCAGCAGCGGGGAGCCGAATGAGCAGTTCTTC. Translating it yields CASSGEPNEQFF.

This clonotype was picked up many times. The chain uses TRBV4-2 and TRBJ2-1; the match to TRBD2 covers 9 bases. This CDR3 comprises 17 residues. V dropped 2 bases and J dropped 6; count of bases not matched to a gene: 11. Per germline, CDR1 LGHNA and CDR2 YNFKEQ. This chain's CDR3 is CASSQPLPAGGINEQFF. In DNA, the CDR3 is TGTGCCAGCAGCCAACCCCTCCCAGCGGGAGGTATCAATGAGCAGTTCTTC.

The table lists this clonotype with many counts. The chain employs TRBV7-8 and TRBJ2-7; 13 bases line up with TRBD2. V lost 5 bases to trimming and J lost 5 bases; unmatched junction nucleotides: 9. The CDR3 is made up of 16 amino acids. CDR1 and CDR2 (germline): SGHVS, FQNEAQ. CDR3 nucleotide sequence: TGTGCCAGCAGCACTACCGGGACTAGCGGGATTAACGAGCAGTACTTC. Translated: CASSTTGTSGINEQYF. Full variable domain (outside the CDR3, taken from reference TRBV7-8 and TRBJ2-7): GAGVSQSPRYKVAKRGQDVALRCDPISGHVSLFWYQQALGQGPEFLTYFQNEAQLDKSGLPSDRFFAERPEGSVSTLKIQRTQQEDSAVYLCASSTTGTSGINEQYFGPGTRLTVT.

This clonotype appeared many times. The rearrangement joins TRBV12-3 or TRBV12-4 to TRBJ2-3; 7 nucleotides match TRBD1. V shed 5 bases, J shed 1 base, and the junction held 9 bases outside the gene matches. The CDR3 runs 16 residues. The CDR3 loop is CASSAPGQMGTDTQYF. DNA of the CDR3: TGTGCCAGCAGTGCCCCGGGACAGATGGGCACAGATACGCAGTATTTT.

V gene TRBV19 combines with J gene TRBJ2-7; D gene unclear. Trimming took 1 base from V and 4 from J, leaving 8 bases between them. The CDR3 loop spans 13 amino acids. The germline CDR1 and CDR2 sequences are LNHDA and SQIVND (reference sequence). This CDR3 reads CASSIGEPYEQYF. The CDR3 DNA reads TGTGCCAGTAGTATAGGCGAACCTTACGAGCAGTACTTC. The whole variable domain, filled in from reference TRBV19 and TRBJ2-7, reads DGGITQSPKYLFRKEGQNVTLSCEQNLNHDAMYWYRQDPGQGLRLIYYSQIVNDFQKGDIAEGYSVSREKKESFPLTVTSAQKNPTAFYLCASSIGEPYEQYFGPGTRLTVT.

This clonotype has ten or more counts. The chain has TRBV30 and TRBJ2-3; no clear D. Looked up from germline, CDR1 is GTSNPN and CDR2 is SVGIG (reference sequence). Trimming cost V 1 base and J 1 base, with 15 bases left between them. The CDR3 is 16 residues long. CDR3 loop: CAWSASLDSRTDTQYF. CDR3 sequence (DNA): TGTGCCTGGAGTGCATCACTCGATTCCCGCACAGATACGCAGTATTTT.

J is TRBJ2-1 and V is TRBV19; 9 bases agree with TRBD1. This CDR3 has 14 amino acids. Germline CDR1 LNHDA, CDR2 SQIVND (reference sequence). Trimming cost V 4 bases and J 4 bases; bases outside gene matches: 2. The CDR3: CASSNRGPYNEQFF. As DNA, the CDR3 is TGTGCCAGTAGTAACAGGGGGCCGTACAATGAGCAGTTCTTC. The full variable domain, rest sourced from reference TRBV19 and TRBJ2-1, is DGGITQSPKYLFRKEGQNVTLSCEQNLNHDAMYWYRQDPGQGLRLIYYSQIVNDFQKGDIAEGYSVSREKKESFPLTVTSAQKNPTAFYLCASSNRGPYNEQFFGPGTRLTVL.

A few counts support this clonotype. The rearrangement links TRBV20-1 to TRBJ1-5; D is uncertain. Germline V gene lookup returns CDR1 DFQATT and CDR2 SNEGSKA (reference sequence). V lost 0 bases and J lost 0, with 12 bases in between. This CDR3 has 16 amino acids. The CDR3 sequence is CSARDPGPYSNQPQHF. CDR3 bases: TGCAGTGCTAGAGATCCAGGCCCTTATAGCAATCAGCCCCAGCATTTT.

This clonotype was found many times. The chain recombines TRBV12-3 or TRBV12-4 with TRBJ2-1, with 9 bases aligning to TRBD1. With V trimmed by 4 bases and J by 1 base, 5 bases remained unmatched. This CDR3 spans 16 amino acids. CDR3: CASSSPGQGSYNEQFF. In DNA form, the CDR3 reads TGTGCCAGCAGTTCACCGGGACAGGGATCCTACAATGAGCAGTTCTTC.

V and J are TRBV11-2 and TRBJ2-5; the match to TRBD2 covers 9 bases. J was trimmed by 5 bases and V by 5 bases; bases with no gene match: 9. The CDR3 runs to 15 residues. Looked up from germline, CDR1 is SGHAT and CDR2 is FQNNGV. CDR3 in amino acids: CASSLRGGAGETQYF. Written as DNA, the CDR3 is TGTGCCAGCAGCCTTCGCGGGGGGGCGGGGGAGACCCAGTACTTC.

This clonotype was found many times. This chain links TRBV5-1 with TRBJ1-1, with TRBD1 matching 9 bases. The V and J ends lost 0 bases and 5 bases, in that order; junction bases with no gene match: 5. Germline-derived CDR1 and CDR2 are SGHRS and YFSETQ. This CDR3 has 15 amino acids. The CDR3 DNA is TGCGCCAGCAGCTTGGCCACAGGGGGCAATACTGAAGCTTTCTTT. It specifies CASSLATGGNTEAFF. Using reference TRBV5-1 and TRBJ1-1 for the parts outside the CDR3, the full variable domain is KAGVTQTPRYLIKTRGQQVTLSCSPISGHRSVSWYQQTPGQGLQFLFEYFSETQRNKGNFPGRFSGRQFSNSRSEMNVSTLELGDSALYLCASSLATGGNTEAFFGQGTRLTVV.

This clonotype was observed at least ten times. This rearrangement joins TRBV20-1 to TRBJ2-2; D is perhaps TRBD2 (6 bases). The CDR3 is 15 residues long. Looked up from germline, CDR1 is DFQATT and CDR2 is SNEGSKA (reference sequence). The V end was cut by 6 bases, the J end by 3 bases, with 17 bases between. CDR3 sequence: CSARPTGEHTGELFF. For the CDR3, the DNA is TGCAGTGCCAGACCAACGGGGGAACACACCGGGGAGCTGTTTTTT.

This clonotype was observed a handful of times. V and J are TRBV5-1 and TRBJ2-3; D perhaps matches TRBD1 (6 bases). V dropped 2 bases and J dropped 0 bases, with 13 bases sitting between them. Germline CDR1 reads SGHRS; CDR2 reads YFSETQ. The CDR3 is 16 residues long. The CDR3 sequence is CASSFIPGDSTDTQYF. The CDR3 DNA follows: TGCGCCAGCAGCTTTATTCCAGGGGATAGCACAGATACGCAGTATTTT. The full variable domain, with the rest looked up from reference TRBV5-1 and TRBJ2-3, is KAGVTQTPRYLIKTRGQQVTLSCSPISGHRSVSWYQQTPGQGLQFLFEYFSETQRNKGNFPGRFSGRQFSNSRSEMNVSTLELGDSALYLCASSFIPGDSTDTQYFGPGTRLTVL.

This chain uses TRBV5-1 with TRBJ2-1; D tentatively fits TRBD1 or TRBD2 (5 bases each). Germline V lookup: CDR1 SGHRS, CDR2 YFSETQ. Deletions cut 4 bases from V and 8 bases from J, with 13 bases between. The CDR3 extends over 13 amino acids. Written as DNA, the CDR3 is TGCGCCAGCAGCCTGAGCCGAGGGGATGAGCAGTTCTTC. This gives the protein CASSLSRGDEQFF.

In its sample, this clonotype was seen many times. V usage is TRBV28 and J usage is TRBJ2-2, with 8 bases fitting TRBD2. V dropped 5 bases and J dropped 2; count of bases not matched to a gene: 13. Per the germline V gene, CDR1 is MDHEN and CDR2 is SYDVKM. This CDR3 comprises 18 residues. CDR3 coding DNA: TGTGCCAGCAGTACACCGGGACTAGTTGCCATCAACACCGGGGAGCTGTTTTTT. Protein: CASSTPGLVAINTGELFF.